The clone carrying this T cell receptor (beta chain) was observed many times. The antigen is undetermined. Per the germline V gene, CDR1 is LNHDA and CDR2 is SQIVND (reference sequence). The trim removed 4 bases at V and 8 bases at J, leaving 6 bases unmatched. This CDR3 is built from 14 residues. These data come from a study of CD8 T cells in ankylosing spondylitis. Study-level findings and limits: Within ankylosing spondylitis blood, a TCR beta motif made up of roughly eight highly homologous variants appeared to be characteristic. Disease-linked clones reportedly concentrated significantly in matched ankylosing spondylitis synovial fluid.

Molecular-barcoded quantitative 5'-RACE produced these TCR beta libraries. From the 5' RACE reads, TCRdb called clonotypes with MiXCR, one entry per CDR3 protein. The top ten clones hold over 6.5% of a sample with about 240,000 distinct CDR3 sequences, 8% to 9.5% of them seen once. This rearrangement joins TRBV19 to TRBJ2-1; 9 nucleotides line up with TRBD1. The sample taken for sequencing was blood, either unsorted or a sorted T cell fraction (not recorded which). The receptor comes from a male donor with ankylosing spondylitis or in good health (not recorded which). The CDR3 nucleotides are TGTGCCAGTAGTACGACCGGGACAGGGTATGAGCAGTTCTTC. This codes for CASSTTGTGYEQFF.